A single sample gave rise to the 24 T cell receptor beta chains below, sequenced in a study of OX40 agonist ivuxolimab in advanced cancers. Clones were read by immunoSEQ multiplex PCR, and TCRdb kept only the in-frame ones, dropping some. The table has 75,000 to 100,000 clones, more than 75% seen once. The sample here was CD4+ or CD8+ T cells sorted from blood, taken in a trial of the OX40 agonist ivuxolimab. The receptors were gathered from an adult with an advanced solid tumor such as melanoma, head and neck, liver or kidney cancer.

V and J are TRBV5-6 and TRBJ2-1; 7 bases are shared with TRBD1. This CDR3 has 17 amino acids. V dropped 0 bases and J dropped 8; count of bases not matched to a gene: 14. Germline V gene data show CDR1 as SGHDT and CDR2 as YYEEEE. The CDR3 is CASSLESETGRFDEQFF. The CDR3 nucleotides are TGTGCCAGCAGCTTGGAATCCGAGACAGGGCGTTTCGATGAGCAGTTCTTC.

The CDR3 protein is CASTAGTGTETQYF. The CDR3 bases are TGTGCCAGCACCGCTGGGACAGGGACGGAGACCCAGTACTTC. The chain uses TRBV6-5 and TRBJ2-5, with TRBD1 matching 9 bases. The CDR3 is 14 residues long. The junction had 8 bases not matched to a gene; V was cut back by 7 bases and J by 5 bases. In germline, CDR1 is MNHEY, CDR2 SVGAGI.

This clone was counted a single time. The chain uses TRBV7-3 and TRBJ1-1; possibly TRBD1 for D (5 bases). Germline values: CDR1 SGHTA, CDR2 FQGTGA. The CDR3 is 14 amino acids. V lost 0 bases, J lost 1 base, and 6 bases lay in between. CDR3 protein: CASSLTQGNTEAFF. The CDR3 nucleotides are TGTGCCAGCAGCTTAACTCAGGGGAACACTGAAGCTTTCTTT.

The chain links TRBV9 to TRBJ2-7; a possible D gene is TRBD1 (6 bases). The V end was cut by 2 bases, the J end by 1 base, with 10 bases between. The CDR3 totals 14 residues. Germline CDR1 and CDR2: SGDLS and YYNGEE. CDR3 DNA: TGTGCCAGCAGCGTTGGACAGAGATCCTACGAGCAGTACTTC. This encodes CASSVGQRSYEQYF.

This clone was observed a single time. This chain uses TRBV6-5 with TRBJ1-1, with D uncertain. CDR1 and CDR2 (germline): MNHEY, SVGAGI. V was shortened by 8 bases and J by 1 base, with 8 bases between the two germline ends. The CDR3 runs to 12 residues. CDR3: CASENPNTEAFF. The CDR3 bases are TGTGCCAGCGAGAACCCGAACACTGAAGCTTTCTTT.

V and J are TRBV15 and TRBJ2-7; the D gene could be TRBD1 or TRBD2 (5 bases each). CDR3 length: 15 residues. The germline CDR1 and CDR2 sequences are LNHNV and YYDKDF (reference sequence). Trimming left V 1 base short and J 4 bases short, with 14 bases between. CDR3 region: CATSRGGTVGYEQYF. As DNA, the CDR3 is TGTGCCACCAGCAGAGGAGGGACGGTGGGTTACGAGCAGTACTTC.

V usage is TRBV15 and J usage is TRBJ2-1; TRBD1 matches at 10 bases. Germline V gives CDR1 LNHNV, CDR2 YYDKDF (reference sequence). V was clipped by 6 bases and J by 7 bases; unmatched bases: 6. This CDR3 is built from 14 residues. CDR3 loop: CATSRDRGPNEQFF. CDR3 DNA: TGTGCCACCAGTAGGGACAGGGGCCCGAATGAGCAGTTCTTC.

This rearrangement joins TRBV12-5 to TRBJ1-5; 7 bases agree with TRBD1. This CDR3 contains 15 residues. V was pared by 1 base and J by 4 bases, with 4 bases of the junction left unmatched. Germline loops: CDR1 LGHNT, CDR2 FRNRAP. In DNA, the CDR3 is TGTGCTAGTGGTTTGGAACAGGGACAGAATCAGCCCCAGCATTTT. Translating gives CASGLEQGQNQPQHF.

The CDR3 nucleotides read TGTGCCAGCAGCTTAGATTGGGGTACAGACTATGGCTACACCTTC. Translation: CASSLDWGTDYGYTF. The rearrangement links TRBV11-2 to TRBJ1-2; D uncertain. The length of the CDR3 is 15 residues. Between the trimmed V and J ends, which lost 0 bases and 3 bases, there was a span of 11 bases. The germline CDR1 and CDR2 sequences are SGHAT and FQNNGV. The full variable domain, in which reference TRBV11-2 and TRBJ1-2 provide the parts outside the CDR3, is EAGVAQSPRYKIIEKRQSVAFWCNPISGHATLYWYQQILGQGPKLLIQFQNNGVVDDSQLPKDRFSAERLKGVDSTLKIQPAKLEDSAVYLCASSLDWGTDYGYTFGSGTRLTVV.

This sequence joins TRBV11-1 and TRBJ1-1, with D possibly TRBD1 on 6 matching bases. The CDR3 extends over 13 amino acids. Trimming shortened V by 11 bases and J by 3 bases, and 16 bases separated the two germline ends. Germline CDR1 is SGHAT and CDR2 is FQDESV (reference sequence). CDR3 nucleotide sequence: TGTGCCTCTCGAGGGGGGCTCTACACTGAAGCTTTCTTT. It yields the protein CASRGGLYTEAFF. Full variable domain (remainder filled in from reference TRBV11-1 and TRBJ1-1): EAEVAQSPRYKITEKSQAVAFWCDPISGHATLYWYRQILGQGPELLVQFQDESVVDDSQLPKDRFSAERLKGVDSTLKIQPAELGDSAMYLCASRGGLYTEAFFGQGTRLTVV.

V is TRBV19 and J is TRBJ2-1, with 7 bases fitting TRBD2. The ends lost 3 bases at V and 6 bases at J; junction bases unmatched: 5. This CDR3 comprises 14 residues. Germline V gives CDR1 LNHDA, CDR2 SQIVND (reference sequence). CDR3 sequence reads: CASSIETSSNEQFF. The CDR3 nucleotides are TGTGCCAGTAGTATCGAGACTAGCTCCAATGAGCAGTTCTTC.

This rearrangement joins TRBV28 to TRBJ1-3; 10 bases are a match to TRBD1. Unmatched junction bases numbered 8, after V lost 10 bases and J lost 8 bases. There are 13 residues in the CDR3. Germline CDR1 is MDHEN and CDR2 is SYDVKM. CDR3 sequence: CATGQGDTYTIYF. The DNA for the CDR3 is TGTGCCACAGGACAGGGGGATACATACACCATATATTTT.

The chain employs TRBV19 and TRBJ2-7; 9 bases fit TRBD1. Germline loops: CDR1 LNHDA, CDR2 SQIVND (reference sequence). The CDR3 covers 15 residues. V was clipped by 5 bases and J by 2 bases; unmatched bases: 7. The CDR3 sequence is CASSPRDREPYEQYF. The CDR3 region has the DNA TGTGCCAGTAGTCCACGGGACAGGGAACCCTACGAGCAGTACTTC.

The CDR3 loop reads CASSSSKTGNTIYF. For the CDR3, the DNA is TGTGCCAGCAGCTCAAGTAAAACTGGAAACACCATATATTTT. This sequence joins TRBV11-2 and TRBJ1-3; D ambiguous. Germline V gene sequence: CDR1 SGHAT, CDR2 FQNNGV. There are 14 residues in the CDR3. V lost 4 bases and J lost 2, with 9 bases in between. The whole variable domain, filled in from reference TRBV11-2 and TRBJ1-3, reads EAGVAQSPRYKIIEKRQSVAFWCNPISGHATLYWYQQILGQGPKLLIQFQNNGVVDDSQLPKDRFSAERLKGVDSTLKIQPAKLEDSAVYLCASSSSKTGNTIYFGEGSWLTVV.

The rearrangement joins TRBV4-2 to TRBJ2-7; tentatively, D is TRBD1 or TRBD2 (5 bases each). V was cut by 4 bases and J by 5 bases, with 15 bases left in between. This CDR3 has 14 amino acids. In germline, CDR1 is LGHNA, CDR2 YNFKEQ. This CDR3 reads CASSRAGARNEQYF. The CDR3 DNA is TGTGCCAGCAGCCGCGCCGGGGCAAGGAACGAGCAGTACTTC.

This sequence joins TRBV5-1 and TRBJ2-5; TRBD1 matches 9 bases. Germline CDR1 is SGHRS and CDR2 is YFSETQ. The trim removed 4 bases at V and 2 bases at J, leaving 6 bases unmatched. This CDR3 spans 15 amino acids. The CDR3 loop is CASSLGQGTQETQYF. CDR3 DNA sequence: TGCGCCAGCAGCCTGGGACAGGGTACACAAGAGACCCAGTACTTC.

This chain uses TRBV7-9 with TRBJ2-6; a weak D match, TRBD1 (5 bases). CDR3 length: 15 amino acids. V was pared by 0 bases and J by 3 bases, with 6 bases between. CDR1 is SEHNR, CDR2 FQNEAQ, per germline (reference sequence). CDR3 protein: CASSLAGLGANVLTF. The CDR3 DNA reads TGTGCCAGCAGCTTAGCGGGGCTTGGGGCCAACGTCCTGACTTTC.

The chain couples TRBV4-3 to TRBJ1-2, with D possibly matching TRBD1 (6 bases). Germline V gene sequence: CDR1 LGHNA, CDR2 YSLEER. The CDR3 length is 16 residues. Deletions cut 0 bases from V and 2 bases from J, with 13 bases between. CDR3 nucleotide sequence: TGCGCCAGCAGCCAAGATGGTGGGGGGCTCAACTATGGCTACACCTTC. Translated: CASSQDGGGLNYGYTF.

The chain employs TRBV11-2 and TRBJ2-5, with 10 bases fitting TRBD1. Per the germline V gene, CDR1 is SGHAT and CDR2 is FQNNGV. This CDR3 has 19 residues. V was pared by 4 bases and J by 1 base, with 15 bases of the junction left unmatched. DNA of the CDR3: TGTGCCAGCAGCTCCGGGTGGCTCCTCGGGACAGGGGTCCAAGAGACCCAGTACTTC. Translated: CASSSGWLLGTGVQETQYF.

The chain couples TRBV5-6 to TRBJ1-1, with TRBD1 as a possible D gene (5 bases). Germline V gives CDR1 SGHDT, CDR2 YYEEEE. V dropped 3 bases and J dropped 2 bases, with 14 bases sitting between them. The CDR3 runs 15 residues. The CDR3 reads CASSWGTGFNTEAFF. CDR3 in DNA: TGTGCCAGCAGCTGGGGGACGGGCTTTAACACTGAAGCTTTCTTT.

This sequence joins TRBV7-2 and TRBJ1-5; D is undetermined. V was pared by 3 bases and J by 1 base, with 7 bases between. Germline assignment: CDR1 SGHTA and CDR2 FQGNSA. The CDR3 sequence is 14 residues long. CDR3 DNA: TGTGCCAGCAGCTTTGAAGCGAGCAATCAGCCCCAGCATTTT. Translated: CASSFEASNQPQHF.

The CDR3 coding sequence is TGTGCCAGCTCACCAGGTTCGCGAGAGACCCAGTACTTC. It is translated as CASSPGSRETQYF. The rearrangement uses TRBV18 and TRBJ2-5; no firm D call. Germline CDR1 is KGHSH and CDR2 is LQKENI. The CDR3 extends over 13 amino acids. Trimming removed 2 bases from V and 4 bases from J, with 8 bases in between.

The chain recombines TRBV5-8 with TRBJ2-3, with a weak D call TRBD2 (5 bases). The CDR3 loop spans 16 amino acids. Deletions cut 0 bases from V and 1 base from J, with 12 bases between. Germline CDR1 and CDR2: SGHTS and YDEGEE. The chain's CDR3 is CASSLVQILGTDTQYF. DNA of the CDR3: TGTGCCAGCAGCTTGGTACAAATACTAGGCACAGATACGCAGTATTTT.

The chain is built from TRBV7-3 and TRBJ2-6; TRBD1 is a possible D gene (6 bases). Germline V gene data show CDR1 as SGHTA and CDR2 as FQGTGA. Trimming shortened V by 1 base and J by 4 bases, and 14 bases separated the two germline ends. CDR3 size: 17 residues. The CDR3 is CASSLNSQGNGANVLTF. DNA of the CDR3: TGTGCCAGCAGCTTAAACAGCCAGGGGAACGGGGCCAACGTCCTGACTTTC.